This T cell receptor beta chain was obtained from a study of blood T cell repertoires in COVID-19. Study-wide context: T cells, B-cell-depleted T cells, or PBMCs supplied cDNA or gDNA.

The CDR3 is 15 residues long. V lost 7 bases and J 1 base, leaving 15 bases between the germline ends. Germline CDR1 and CDR2: LNHDA and SQIVND (reference sequence). The protocol was immunoSEQ multiplex PCR, while the TCRdb copy is restricted to in-frame clones and leaves out a portion. The table shows tens of thousands of clones, with over 70% occurring only once. The chain recombines TRBV19 with TRBJ2-3; D is perhaps TRBD1 (6 bases). Material for sequencing was peripheral blood. This clonotype was obtained from an elderly man with active or convalescent COVID-19. As DNA, the CDR3 is TGTGCCAGTAACCCTATGGGGGCACGCACAGATACGCAGTATTTT. As protein: CASNPMGARTDTQYF. Full variable domain (remainder filled in from reference TRBV19 and TRBJ2-3): DGGITQSPKYLFRKEGQNVTLSCEQNLNHDAMYWYRQDPGQGLRLIYYSQIVNDFQKGDIAEGYSVSREKKESFPLTVTSAQKNPTAFYLCASNPMGARTDTQYFGPGTRLTVL.